This T cell receptor (beta chain) was observed in a study of T cells in Graves' hyperthyroidism and ophthalmopathy. The germline V and J ends were trimmed by 7 bases and 4 bases, with 20 bases remaining between them. CDR1 is SGHRS and CDR2 is YFSETQ in the germline V gene. This CDR3 has 15 residues. This clonotype was observed many times. Amplification of TCR beta CDR3 regions was performed using RNA transcripts as template. First-round RT-PCR of the TCR CDR3 relied on the HTBI primer set. TCRdb passed the multiplex PCR reads through MiXCR, listing each CDR3 protein once. The sample yields about 550,000 distinct CDR3 sequences, roughly 20% seen once. Patients counted as stable if ophthalmopathy did not develop within 18 months.

The sample consisted of blood. The chain has TRBV5-1 and TRBJ2-5, with D maybe TRBD1 (6 bases). The TCR originated in a man aged 18-30 years with Graves' hyperthyroidism. CDR3 bases: TGCGCCAGCGGACCTACAGGGATCGGGACAGAGACCCAGTACTTC. This sequence encodes CASGPTGIGTETQYF.